This TCR beta chain was found in a study of CD8 T cells in Susac syndrome. Random hexamers were used to reverse transcribe the RNA input (about 0.45 to 1 ug). MiXCR, run by TCRdb on the immunoSEQ multiplex PCR reads, gives a single entry per CDR3 protein. This table holds 160,000 or so distinct CDR3 sequences, around 95% found once. CDR3 length: 15 residues. Trimming took off 6 bases at V and 0 bases at J, with 15 bases between the two ends. Germline CDR1 and CDR2: LNHDA and SQIVND (reference sequence). Sequences were obtained from CD8+ T cells from PBMCs. The sequence was obtained from a human donor with multiple sclerosis. This sequence joins TRBV19 and TRBJ2-7, with D possibly called TRBD1 or TRBD2 (5 bases each). The CDR3 protein is CASSWGAGASYEQYF. In nucleotides, the CDR3 is TGTGCCAGTAGCTGGGGAGCCGGGGCCTCCTACGAGCAGTACTTC.